One and the same sample provided the 2 T cell receptor beta chains below, sequenced in a study of CD8 T cells in Susac syndrome. RNA, at about 0.45 to 1 ug, was reverse transcribed with random hexamers. MiXCR was run by TCRdb on the immunoSEQ multiplex PCR reads, yielding one entry per CDR3 protein. This table holds some 160,000 distinct CDR3 sequences, about 95% found once. Sequencing was done on a sample of CD8+ T cells from PBMCs. The receptors come from a human donor with multiple sclerosis.

J is TRBJ1-5 and V is TRBV3-1; D not resolved. V was cut by 0 bases and J by 3 bases, with 15 bases left in between. The CDR3 sequence is 17 residues long. Looked up from germline, CDR1 is LGHDT and CDR2 is YNNKEL (reference sequence). CDR3 sequence reads: CASSQELNEDDNQPQHF. The CDR3 bases are TGTGCCAGCAGCCAAGAACTAAACGAGGATGACAATCAGCCCCAGCATTTT.

The chain employs TRBV2 and TRBJ2-7, with D possibly TRBD2 on 6 matching bases. V gave up 1 base and J gave up 2 bases, with 12 bases separating them. The germline V gene encodes CDR1 SNHLY and CDR2 FYNNEI. The CDR3 contains 15 residues. CDR3 sequence: CASSEGGTGTYEQYF. In DNA, the CDR3 is TGTGCCAGCAGTGAAGGCGGGACTGGGACCTACGAGCAGTACTTC.